This T cell receptor (beta chain) stems from a study of blood T cells in healthy people across ages. This clonotype was found many times. A second about 6 to 12 cycle PCR used barcoded and J-beta primers. One entry per CDR3 protein results from TCRdb running MiXCR on the 5' RACE reads. The sample records 500,000 to 700,000 distinct CDR3 sequences, approximately 30% being singletons. There are 15 residues in the CDR3. From germline, CDR1 is LGHDT and CDR2 YNNKEL (reference sequence). Trimming removed 0 bases at V and 7 bases at J, with 13 bases between. Per-sample yields of isolated PBMCs were at least 6 million.

The source of this sequence is a woman over 75 in good health. The chain joins TRBV3-1 to TRBJ2-1; D possibly uses TRBD1 or TRBD2 (5 bases each). The sample taken for sequencing was blood. The DNA of the CDR3 is TGTGCCAGCAGCCAAGATCCGGCAGGGAGTAATGAGCAGTTCTTC. Its protein product is CASSQDPAGSNEQFF.